This T cell receptor beta chain was profiled in a study of PD-1 blockade in classical Hodgkin lymphoma. Study details: It was nivolumab at 3 mg/kg, given intravenously every 2 weeks, that patients received.

The patients all showed relapse after autologous stem cell transplantation, while their brentuximab vedotin exposure varied. Best responses fell into complete response, partial response or progressive disease. Here immunoSEQ multiplex PCR was the method, and the copy in TCRdb shows in-frame clones only, minus some. The sample has more than 50,000 clones; about two thirds are singletons. The CDR3 runs to 12 residues. CDR1 is SQVTM, CDR2 ANQGSEA, per germline. The V and J ends lost 0 bases and 4 bases respectively, with 6 bases between them. This clone was counted once. Its antigen is unidentified. General study results and limits: Newly diagnosed patients reportedly had lower baseline TCR diversity than healthy donors.

This sequence originates from a human donor with classical Hodgkin lymphoma. Sequences were derived from peripheral blood mononuclear cells (PBMCs), sampled before the second cycle of nivolumab. The rearrangement uses TRBV29-1 and TRBJ1-2; D gene ambiguous. The chain's CDR3 is CSVEEVAYGYTF. The CDR3 nucleotides are TGCAGCGTTGAAGAAGTAGCCTATGGCTACACCTTC.